The 3 T cell receptor beta chains in this list originate from one sample, sequenced in a study of control samples from healthy donors and cancer patients. The method was immunoSEQ multiplex PCR; TCRdb's version includes in-frame clones alone and lacks a portion of them. The sample records under 450,000 clones, 80% to 95% being singletons. Sequencing used PBMCs. Receptors originate from a man aged 40-50 years with head and neck cancer.

The chain has TRBV3-1 (or the pseudogene TRBV3-2) and TRBJ1-2; no firm D call. The germline V gene has CDR1 LGHDT and CDR2 YNNKEL (reference sequence). This CDR3 is built from 14 residues. V was trimmed by 1 base and J by 0 bases, leaving 6 bases between them. CDR3 coding DNA: TGTGCCAGCAGCCAAGGTCCTACTAACTATGGCTACACCTTC. It yields the protein CASSQGPTNYGYTF.

V is TRBV6-5 and J is TRBJ1-1; D is uncertain. Germline-derived CDR1 and CDR2 are MNHEY and SVGAGI. V gave up 8 bases and J gave up 1 base, with 11 bases separating them. This CDR3 is built from 13 residues. The CDR3 nucleotides are TGTGCCAGCGGGTACTCAACGAACACTGAAGCTTTCTTT. Translation gives CASGYSTNTEAFF.

The chain has TRBV27 and TRBJ2-7; D is possibly TRBD1 (6 bases). Germline V gene sequence: CDR1 MNHEY, CDR2 SMNVEV (reference sequence). The CDR3 length is 16 residues. V was pared by 3 bases and J by 0 bases, with 15 bases between. In nucleotides, the CDR3 is TGTGCCAGCAGTTTTTTTTCCCCAGGGGCCTCCTACGAGCAGTACTTC. Translated: CASSFFSPGASYEQYF.